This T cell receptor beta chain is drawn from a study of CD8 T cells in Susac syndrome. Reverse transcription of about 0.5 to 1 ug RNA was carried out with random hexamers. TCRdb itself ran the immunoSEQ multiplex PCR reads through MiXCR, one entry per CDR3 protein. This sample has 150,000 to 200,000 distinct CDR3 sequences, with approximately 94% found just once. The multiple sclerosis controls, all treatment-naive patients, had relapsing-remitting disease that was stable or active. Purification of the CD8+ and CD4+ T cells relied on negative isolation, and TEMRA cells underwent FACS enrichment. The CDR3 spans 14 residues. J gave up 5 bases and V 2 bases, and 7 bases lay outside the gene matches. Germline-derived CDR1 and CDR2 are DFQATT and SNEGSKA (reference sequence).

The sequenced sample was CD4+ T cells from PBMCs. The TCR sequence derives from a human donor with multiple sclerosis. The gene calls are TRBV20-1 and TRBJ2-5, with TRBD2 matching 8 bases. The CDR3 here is CSARPPGLVETQYF. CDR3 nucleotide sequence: TGCAGTGCTAGACCACCGGGACTAGTCGAGACCCAGTACTTC.